Sequencing of this T cell receptor (beta chain) was carried out in a study of identical twins. Study results and limitations: Rather than following the same donors, the conclusions depended on cross-sectional statistical analysis.

Looked up from germline, CDR1 is SGHDN and CDR2 is FVKESK. Trimming left V 5 bases short and J 6 bases short, with 16 bases between. The CDR3 is 14 amino acids. This clonotype was counted only a few times. No antigen is known for it. TCRdb processed the 5' RACE reads anew with MiXCR; each CDR3 protein has one entry. The table shows around 960,000 distinct CDR3 sequences, with over 9% occurring only once. A further study also used this sample, focusing on yellow fever vaccine responses in identical twins.

The V call is TRBV14, the J call TRBJ2-5, with D possibly matching TRBD2 (5 bases). The source is a woman younger than 30 in good health. Sample: PBMCs. CDR3 protein: CASSVVAYGKTQYF. For the CDR3, the DNA is TGTGCCAGCAGCGTGGTAGCGTACGGGAAGACCCAGTACTTC.